These T cell receptor beta chains were read from a single sample in a study of CD8 T cells in Susac syndrome. Using its own MiXCR run on the immunoSEQ multiplex PCR reads, TCRdb lists one record per CDR3 protein. The data contain some 200,000 distinct CDR3 sequences, roughly 96% of them singletons. What was sequenced was CD4+ T cells from PBMCs. All receptors derive from a human donor with multiple sclerosis. Each CDR3 is given with its conserved first and last residue. The order of the fields is V gene, J gene, D gene, CDR3 length, clone size, CDR3 DNA, CDR3 protein. The D gene is left open where the match is weak. Only part of the rows carry a size: once, few, many, or a class if the clone is expanded.

TRBV14	TRBJ1-1	-	15	-	TGTGCCAGCAGCCAAGTGGTGGGAAGGAACACTGAAGCTTTCTTT	CASSQVVGRNTEAFF
TRBV7-2	TRBJ2-5	TRBD2	14	-	TGTGCCAGCAGCTCAGGACTAGTGCGGGAGACCCAGTACTTC	CASSSGLVRETQYF
TRBV11-2	TRBJ1-1	-	15	-	TGTGCCAGCAGCTTTTGGGAGGGCGGGAAACCAGAAGCTTTCTTT	CASSFWEGGKPEAFF
TRBV30	TRBJ2-7	-	12	-	TGTGCCTGGACCCAAGGTCGGTCCGAGCAGTACTTC	CAWTQGRSEQYF
TRBV12-3/TRBV12-4	TRBJ1-5	TRBD1	16	-	TGTGCCAGCAGAAGCGGGGACAGCAATAGCAATCAGCCCCAGCATTTT	CASRSGDSNSNQPQHF
TRBV5-6	TRBJ2-3	-	13	-	TGTGCCAGCAGCCGTAAGCCGACAGATACGCAGTATTTT	CASSRKPTDTQYF
TRBV3-1	TRBJ2-5	-	16	-	TGTGCCAGCAGCCAAGATCGAGGGGGGACAGTGGAGACCCAGTACTTC	CASSQDRGGTVETQYF
TRBV30	TRBJ1-1	-	13	-	TGTGCCTGGACCCGACAGGTTGGCACTGAAGCTTTCTTT	CAWTRQVGTEAFF
TRBV3-1	TRBJ2-2	-	17	-	TGTGCCAGCAGCCAAGGAGGTGGGAGAGGAAACACCGGGGAGCTGTTTTTT	CASSQGGGRGNTGELFF
TRBV5-4	TRBJ1-2	-	15	-	TGTGCCAGCAGCTTTATGACAGAACAGAACTATGGCTACACCTTC	CASSFMTEQNYGYTF
TRBV20-1	TRBJ2-5	TRBD2	17	-	TGCAGTGCAATCGGACTAGCGGGCGGGACCATTCAAGAGACCCAGTACTTC	CSAIGLAGGTIQETQYF
TRBV29-1	TRBJ2-3	-	16	-	TGCAGCGTAGACCGGGACTCCGGTCGGGGAGTAGATACGCAGTATTTT	CSVDRDSGRGVDTQYF
TRBV9	TRBJ1-2	-	14	once	TGTGCCAGCAGCGTAGGCGGCGGAGTCTATGGCTACACCTTC	CASSVGGGVYGYTF
TRBV29-1	TRBJ2-3	TRBD2	12	-	TGCAGCGTGGCCCGGGGGGGAGATACGCAGTATTTT	CSVARGGDTQYF
TRBV20-1	TRBJ1-5	TRBD1	14	-	TGCAGTGCCGGAAAACCGGGACAGGATCAGCCCCAGCATTTT	CSAGKPGQDQPQHF